This TCR beta chain is drawn from a study of cytomegalovirus exposure and HLA in healthy donors. Study results and limitations: Rare TCR sequences dominated, though some public TCRs recurred in many donors. A few CMV-associated chains proved CMV antigen-specific in vitro.

This clone has more than one count but fewer than ten. As yet, its antigen is unknown. The PCR was carried out with 60 Vbeta primers and 13 Jbeta primers. The repertoire was sequenced with immunoSEQ multiplex PCR; TCRdb's copy has only in-frame clones and lacks some. The sample contains approximately 73,000 clones, roughly 80% of which appear only once. The CDR3 has 16 amino acids. V shed 2 bases, J shed 4 bases, and the junction held 10 bases outside the gene matches. Germline V gives CDR1 SGHDT, CDR2 YYEEEE. The chain uses TRBV5-6 and TRBJ1-2; 8 nucleotides align to TRBD1. Material for sequencing was PBMCs. The sequence derives from a woman in her thirties or forties in good health and CMV-seropositive. The CDR3 is CASSLRTGRLFYGYTF. The CDR3 DNA reads TGTGCCAGCAGCTTAAGGACAGGGCGATTATTCTATGGCTACACCTTC. Full variable domain (remainder filled in from reference TRBV5-6 and TRBJ1-2): DAGVTQSPTHLIKTRGQQVTLRCSPKSGHDTVSWYQQALGQGPQFIFQYYEEEERQRGNFPDRFSGHQFPNYSSELNVNALLLGDSALYLCASSLRTGRLFYGYTFGSGTRLTVV.